This T cell receptor (beta chain) derives from a study of blood T cell repertoires in COVID-19. Only in-frame clones appear in the TCRdb table, and some are missing; sequencing was by immunoSEQ multiplex PCR. The sample holds around 94,000 clones; 86% are singletons and the top ten take under 2%. The sample taken for sequencing was peripheral blood. This TCR derives from a man older than 75 with acute or convalescent COVID-19.

CDR3 DNA sequence: TGTGCTAGTGGCCCAACCAAGTCACAGGGTAGGGATTGCTACGAGCAGTACTTC. Amino acids: CASGPTKSQGRDCYEQYF. The chain combines TRBV12-5 with TRBJ2-7; D may be TRBD1 (6 bases). The CDR3 covers 18 residues. CDR1 is LGHNT and CDR2 is FRNRAP in the germline V gene. Trimming took off 6 bases at V and 3 bases at J, with 27 bases between the two ends.